This TCR beta chain is from a study of cytomegalovirus exposure and HLA in healthy donors. The primer mix had 60 Vbeta and 13 Jbeta primers. TCRdb keeps only in-frame clones here, not all; method: immunoSEQ multiplex PCR. The sample consists of around 300,000 clones, approximately 85% of them appearing once. In germline, CDR1 is KGHSH, CDR2 LQKENI. Deletions cut 2 bases from V and 2 bases from J, with 10 bases between. This CDR3 is built from 14 residues. General observations from the study: In all likelihood, a cluster of highly shared sequence variants was a sequencing artifact. Some TCR beta chains (more than 150 of them) were listed as cytomegalovirus-associated. CMV serostatus was the only recorded immune exposure for donors.

About this clone: Its antigen is as yet unknown.

This sequence originates from a woman between 40 and 50 years old in good health and CMV-seropositive. The sample taken for sequencing was PBMCs. The V call is TRBV18, the J call TRBJ2-7, with D hard to call. CDR3 sequence reads: CASSPGQRAYEQYF. CDR3 nucleotide sequence: TGTGCCAGCTCACCAGGGCAGAGAGCCTACGAGCAGTACTTC.